This T cell receptor (beta chain) was recorded in a study of OX40 agonist ivuxolimab in advanced cancers. On the study more broadly: Patients received intravenous ivuxolimab every 2 weeks at 0.01 to 10 mg/kg. Of the participants, more than 35% had some prior anti-PD-1, anti-PD-L1 or anti-CTLA-4 therapy, which was allowed.

Study-wide findings and caveats: CD4+ and CD8+ blood T cells expanded clonally by week 6 at 0.1 to 3.0 mg/kg.

Produced via immunoSEQ multiplex PCR; TCRdb's table is partial and in-frame only. Of more than 35,000 clones listed, roughly 80% were seen once; the top ten hold under 15%. V shed 1 base and J shed 5 bases, with 8 bases lying between them. Looked up from germline, CDR1 is LGHNA and CDR2 is YSLEER. This CDR3 is built from 13 residues. Notes on this clone: What it binds is unknown.

The sample consisted of CD4+ or CD8+ T cells sorted from blood, taken in a trial of the OX40 agonist ivuxolimab. The chain uses TRBV4-3 and TRBJ1-2; D gene uncertain. This TCR was recovered from an adult with an advanced solid tumor such as melanoma, head and neck, liver or kidney cancer. This CDR3 is CASSQADTYGYTF. DNA of the CDR3: TGCGCCAGCAGCCAAGCAGATACTTATGGCTACACCTTC.